A single sample gave rise to the 23 T cell receptor beta chains below, sequenced in a study of T-cell memory formation after mild COVID-19. Each CDR3 protein is one row after TCRdb ran MiXCR on the 5' RACE reads. The sample consists of 150,000 to 200,000 distinct CDR3 sequences, 15% to 20% of them appearing once. The source material was PBMCs or a T cell subset sorted from them (not recorded which). The receptors come from an adult woman who had mild COVID-19 (a few samples of this study predate the infection). Cell type and time point are not known.

This chain connects TRBV6-2 or TRBV6-3 to TRBJ1-5; D is perhaps TRBD1 (6 bases). CDR1 is MNHEY, CDR2 SVGEGT, per germline. The V gene lost 11 bases and the J gene lost 7 bases, with 18 bases spanning the gap. The CDR3 runs to 13 residues. The CDR3 protein is CAHAPQGTQPQHF. In DNA, the CDR3 is TGTGCCCACGCGCCACAGGGAACCCAGCCCCAGCATTTT.

This clonotype has more than one count but fewer than ten. The chain recombines TRBV5-1 with TRBJ2-1, with 14 positions matching TRBD2. J gave up 1 base and V 0 bases, and 15 bases lay outside the gene matches. There are 22 residues in the CDR3. CDR1 is SGHRS, CDR2 YFSETQ, per germline. CDR3 in amino acids: CASSLAHPTRLAGGPSYNEQFF. As DNA, the CDR3 is TGCGCCAGCAGCTTGGCCCACCCTACGAGACTAGCGGGAGGGCCGTCCTACAATGAGCAGTTCTTC.

The CDR3 protein is CASRPDSSTDTQYF. CDR3 in DNA: TGTGCCAGCCGCCCGGACAGCAGCACAGATACGCAGTATTTT. This sequence joins TRBV2 and TRBJ2-3; tentatively, D is TRBD1 (6 bases). Germline V lookup: CDR1 SNHLY, CDR2 FYNNEI. The germline V and J ends were trimmed by 8 bases and 0 bases, with 12 bases remaining between them. The length of the CDR3 is 14 residues.

This clonotype showed up just a few times. The V and J genes are TRBV5-4 and TRBJ2-2, with TRBD1 matching 8 bases. CDR3 length: 17 amino acids. Germline CDR1 and CDR2: SGHNT and YYREEE (reference sequence). The ends lost 5 bases at V and 0 bases at J; junction bases unmatched: 9. The CDR3 DNA reads TGTGCCAGCAGTCCCGGGACAGGAACCCCGAACACCGGGGAGCTGTTTTTT. This codes for CASSPGTGTPNTGELFF.

This clonotype appeared a few times. The V gene is TRBV13, the J gene TRBJ2-3; no reliable D call. The CDR3 runs to 19 residues. The germline V gene has CDR1 PRHDT and CDR2 FYEKMQ (reference sequence). Between the trimmed V and J ends, which lost 7 bases and 2 bases, there was a span of 28 bases. The CDR3, as DNA: TGTGCCAGCAACGCTAGGGCTTTCCGCCTTCATGGCCTCACAGATACGCAGTATTTT. Protein product: CASNARAFRLHGLTDTQYF. The variable domain in full, completed from reference TRBV13 and TRBJ2-3, reads AAGVIQSPRHLIKEKRETATLKCYPIPRHDTVYWYQQGPGQDPQFLISFYEKMQSDKGSIPDRFSAQQFSDYHSELNMSSLELGDSALYFCASNARAFRLHGLTDTQYFGPGTRLTVL.

There are a few counts of this clonotype. The J gene is TRBJ2-3, the V gene TRBV20-1; 12 nucleotides match TRBD2. CDR3 length equals 15 residues. V lost 5 bases to trimming and J lost 6 bases; unmatched junction nucleotides: 9. CDR1 and CDR2 (germline): DFQATT, SNEGSKA (reference sequence). CDR3 region: CSAALLAGGGDTQYF. The CDR3 DNA reads TGCAGTGCTGCCTTACTAGCGGGAGGAGGGGATACGCAGTATTTT.

The chain has TRBV7-2 and TRBJ1-4; possible D gene TRBD1, 5 bases. The germline CDR1 and CDR2 sequences are SGHTA and FQGNSA. This CDR3 has 15 amino acids. Trimming shortened V by 4 bases and J by 8 bases, and 17 bases separated the two germline ends. CDR3 in amino acids: CASSSVQGSGEKLFF. In DNA, the CDR3 is TGTGCCAGCAGCTCAGTCCAGGGATCGGGAGAAAAACTGTTTTTT.

This clonotype occurred a few times. This chain uses TRBV7-9 with TRBJ2-5, with D perhaps TRBD2 (7 bases). Trimming stripped 10 bases from V and 1 base from J, with 16 bases between. This CDR3 comprises 14 residues. In germline, CDR1 is SEHNR, CDR2 FQNEAQ (reference sequence). In nucleotides, the CDR3 is TGTGCCACCCTGGCGGGGGCTCTCCAAGAGACCCAGTACTTC. Translated, it gives CATLAGALQETQYF.

The gene calls are TRBV29-1 and TRBJ2-1; D might be TRBD1 (5 bases). CDR1 and CDR2 from the germline V gene are SQVTM and ANQGSEA. The CDR3 has 13 amino acids. V was clipped by 8 bases and J by 6 bases, with 17 bases between them. The CDR3, as DNA: TGCAGCCACGCAGGGTCTCCTAGCAATGAGCAGTTCTTC. It yields the protein CSHAGSPSNEQFF.

This clonotype was seen only a few times. CDR3 in amino acids: CASSLDSGGNYGYTF. The CDR3 DNA is TGCGCCAGCAGCTTGGATTCAGGGGGGAACTATGGCTACACCTTC. This chain links TRBV5-1 with TRBJ1-2; 7 nucleotides agree with TRBD1. Germline V CDR1 and CDR2: SGHRS, YFSETQ. V shed 0 bases, J shed 2 bases, and the junction held 4 bases outside the gene matches. The CDR3 has 15 residues.

This clonotype was seen only a few times. The V and J genes are TRBV25-1 and TRBJ1-1; the D gene is possibly TRBD1 (5 bases). Trimming removed 1 base from V and 5 bases from J, with 8 bases in between. The CDR3 consists of 13 residues. CDR1 MGHDK and CDR2 SYGVNS come from the germline V gene. The chain's CDR3 is CASSESWGTEAFF. The CDR3 DNA reads TGTGCCAGCAGTGAATCGTGGGGGACTGAAGCTTTCTTT.

V usage is TRBV7-2 and J usage is TRBJ2-5; 7 bases map to TRBD2. The CDR3 length is 14 residues. V gave up 5 bases and J gave up 3 bases; unmatched junction bases: 6. CDR1 is SGHTA, CDR2 FQGNSA, per germline. The CDR3 DNA reads as TGTGCCAGCAGCCGGGGGAGCGGGAAAGAGACCCAGTACTTC. It yields the protein CASSRGSGKETQYF. The full variable domain, its missing parts supplied by reference TRBV7-2 and TRBJ2-5, is GAGVSQSPSNKVTEKGKDVELRCDPISGHTALYWYRQSLGQGLEFLIYFQGNSAPDKSGLPSDRFSAERTGGSVSTLTIQRTQQEDSAVYLCASSRGSGKETQYFGPGTRLLVL.

This clonotype came up many times. The chain employs TRBV20-1 and TRBJ2-7, with TRBD2 matching over 16 bases. The CDR3 has 16 residues. V shed 6 bases and J 1 base; nucleotides not matched to a gene: 6. Germline loops: CDR1 DFQATT, CDR2 SNEGSKA (reference sequence). In DNA, the CDR3 is TGCAGTGCCACAGGGACTAGCGGGAGGGCATCCTACGAGCAGTACTTC. Translated, it gives CSATGTSGRASYEQYF.

Concerning this clonotype: Mismatch with germline at one junction end may stem from a read error. This chain connects TRBV7-7 to TRBJ2-7, with 10 bases fitting TRBD1. Germline CDR1 is SSHAT and CDR2 is FNYEAQ (reference sequence). CDR3 length: 15 amino acids. The CDR3 DNA reads as TGTGCTAGCAGCTTGGGACAGGGGTACGCCTACGAGCAGTACTTC. Translation gives CASSLGQGYAYEQYF.

The chain uses TRBV12-3 or TRBV12-4 and TRBJ2-5, with TRBD2 identical over 9 bases. The CDR3 has 15 residues. Germline trimming cut 6 bases from V and 5 bases from J; bases unmatched to any gene: 10. The CDR3 nucleotides are TGTGCCAGCAGCCGGAATAGCGGGGGAGGTGAGACCCAGTACTTC. Translated, it gives CASSRNSGGGETQYF.

The chain couples TRBV19 to TRBJ2-7; 8 nucleotides agree with TRBD2. The germline V gene has CDR1 LNHDA and CDR2 SQIVND (reference sequence). The V segment lost 7 bases and the J segment 2 bases; nucleotides outside the gene matches: 7. The CDR3 runs to 14 residues. CDR3 nucleotides: TGTGCCAGTATTAGCGGGGAGGGTCCCTACGAGCAGTACTTC. This encodes CASISGEGPYEQYF.

The gene calls are TRBV3-1 and TRBJ2-1; D could derive from TRBD1 or TRBD2 (7 bases each). The CDR3 loop spans 15 amino acids. The germline gives CDR1 LGHDT, CDR2 YNNKEL (reference sequence). Trimming left V 2 bases short and J 2 bases short, with 10 bases between. DNA of the CDR3: TGTGCCAGCAGCCAACAGGGGGGGGCCTACAATGAGCAGTTCTTC. Translation gives CASSQQGGAYNEQFF.

Only a few counts were recorded for this clonotype. The chain is built from TRBV12-3 or TRBV12-4 and TRBJ2-1, with D tentatively TRBD2 (7 bases). V was clipped by 2 bases and J by 8 bases, with 16 bases between them. This CDR3 comprises 15 residues. The CDR3 nucleotides read TGTGCCAGCAGTTTAACGCGGGGGCGTAGGGATGAGCAGTTCTTC. As protein: CASSLTRGRRDEQFF.

This clonotype was seen a handful of times. The chain couples TRBV6-5 to TRBJ2-7, with TRBD2 matching over 10 bases. Germline lookup yields CDR1 MNHEY and CDR2 SVGAGI. This CDR3 is 16 amino acids long. Germline trimming cut 0 bases from V and 1 base from J; bases unmatched to any gene: 3. The CDR3 DNA is TGTGCCAGCAGTTACTCCAGCGGGAGGGGATCCTACGAGCAGTACTTC. As protein: CASSYSSGRGSYEQYF.

The table lists this clonotype with a few counts. The V and J genes are TRBV5-1 and TRBJ2-6, with 7 bases that match TRBD1. This CDR3 has 18 residues. Germline V CDR1 and CDR2: SGHRS, YFSETQ. V was clipped by 2 bases and J by 0 bases; unmatched bases: 8. The CDR3 DNA is TGCGCCAGCAGCTTCTGGCATGCAGGGGGCTCTGGGGCCAACGTCCTGACTTTC. This gives the protein CASSFWHAGGSGANVLTF.

The rearrangement links TRBV20-1 to TRBJ1-2, with unresolved D. The CDR3 runs 16 residues. Germline CDR1 reads DFQATT; CDR2 reads SNEGSKA (reference sequence). V lost 3 bases to trimming and J lost 2 bases, with 19 bases between them. The CDR3 nucleotides are TGCAGTGCTAGTCGCCCTTCGGAAAAGAAAAACTATGGCTACACCTTC. Protein: CSASRPSEKKNYGYTF.

In its sample, this clonotype was seen a few times. This sequence joins TRBV19 and TRBJ1-2; no reliable D call. Germline V gene lookup returns CDR1 LNHDA and CDR2 SQIVND (reference sequence). Trimming took 4 bases from V and 8 from J, leaving 14 bases between them. The CDR3 runs to 13 residues. The CDR3 sequence: CASSTREVWGYTF. CDR3 nucleotide sequence: TGTGCCAGTAGTACCCGGGAGGTCTGGGGCTACACCTTC.

This clonotype came up a few times. The rearrangement joins TRBV5-5 to TRBJ2-2, with D possibly TRBD1 on 5 matching bases. CDR1 is SGHKS, CDR2 YYEKEE, per germline (reference sequence). Trimming shortened V by 3 bases and J by 1 base, and 10 bases separated the two germline ends. The CDR3 contains 15 residues. Here the CDR3 DNA reads TGTGCCAGCAGCTCTAGACAGATGAACACCGGGGAGCTGTTTTTT. Protein product: CASSSRQMNTGELFF. The variable domain in full, with the rest retrieved from reference TRBV5-5 and TRBJ2-2, is DAGVTQSPTHLIKTRGQQVTLRCSPISGHKSVSWYQQVLGQGPQFIFQYYEKEERGRGNFPDRFSARQFPNYSSELNVNALLLGDSALYLCASSSRQMNTGELFFGEGSRLTVL.